The 21 T cell receptor beta chains listed next were all sequenced from one sample in a study of vaccination effects on CD4 cells after COVID-19. Isolating CD4+ T cells followed approximately ten days of culture. All study participants received two doses of BNT162b2 or mRNA-1273 vaccine. Their antigens remain unidentified. The assay was immunoSEQ multiplex PCR, and TCRdb's table has in-frame clones only and misses some. The sample includes 30,000 to 35,000 clones, about 67% seen only once; the top ten take 14% to 15%. The sequencing here drew on CD4+ T cells from PBMCs cultured without peptide, taken after COVID-19 vaccination. Every receptor here comes from a human donor who received a COVID-19 vaccine.

This rearrangement joins TRBV18 to TRBJ2-2; D not resolved. The CDR3 loop spans 12 amino acids. Germline V gene data show CDR1 as KGHSH and CDR2 as LQKENI. V was trimmed by 2 bases and J by 3 bases, leaving 1 base between them. Here the CDR3 DNA reads TGTGCCAGCTCACCAGACACCGGGGAGCTGTTTTTT. Translated, it gives CASSPDTGELFF.

The chain is built from TRBV12-3 or TRBV12-4 and TRBJ2-3; unclear D gene. The CDR3 is made up of 12 amino acids. V was trimmed by 0 bases and J by 5 bases, leaving 3 bases between them. Written as DNA, the CDR3 is TGTGCCAGCAGTTTAGCGGGAGATACGCAGTATTTT. This sequence encodes CASSLAGDTQYF.

V and J are TRBV5-1 and TRBJ1-2; D may be TRBD1 (6 bases). CDR1 is SGHRS and CDR2 is YFSETQ in the germline V gene. The length of the CDR3 is 15 residues. With 5 bases removed from V and 4 bases from J, the gap between germline ends came to 18 bases. The CDR3 loop is CASRPPGQQVYGYTF. The CDR3 DNA reads as TGCGCCAGCAGGCCTCCGGGACAACAAGTCTATGGCTACACCTTC.

The V call is TRBV7-8, the J call TRBJ2-1, with a weak D call TRBD1 (5 bases). The CDR3 covers 16 residues. Per germline, CDR1 SGHVS and CDR2 FQNEAQ. V was clipped by 1 base and J by 4 bases, with 14 bases between them. DNA of the CDR3: TGTGCCAGCAGCTTAGGGGGCGGAGTATATTACAATGAGCAGTTCTTC. This codes for CASSLGGGVYYNEQFF.

The J gene is TRBJ1-2, the V gene TRBV20-1, with a possible D match to TRBD1 (5 bases). V lost 6 bases, J lost 4 bases, and 9 bases lay in between. The germline V gene encodes CDR1 DFQATT and CDR2 SNEGSKA (reference sequence). This CDR3 region has 11 residues. CDR3 residues: CSARDFYGYTF. CDR3 nucleotides: TGCAGTGCCAGGGACTTCTATGGCTACACCTTC.

As concerns this clone: This is likely a read error, given that the CDR3 carries no conserved phenylalanine or tryptophan at its end. No DNA is shown, since the ends of the CDR3 on it are uncertain; the CDR3 is the one TCRdb lists. This rearrangement joins TRBV7-2 to TRBJ2-7. The CDR3 has 13 residues if both end residues are counted. CDR1 is SGHTA and CDR2 is FQGNSA in the germline V gene. The CDR3: CASSLGGTASSLY.

V gene TRBV6-5 combines with J gene TRBJ2-1; D is perhaps TRBD1 (6 bases). Looked up from germline, CDR1 is MNHEY and CDR2 is SVGAGI. V gave up 6 bases and J gave up 3 bases, with 6 bases separating them. This CDR3 comprises 12 residues. The CDR3 here is CASRDSYNEQFF. The CDR3 nucleotides are TGTGCCAGCAGGGACAGCTACAATGAGCAGTTCTTC.

The rearrangement joins TRBV12-3 or TRBV12-4 to TRBJ2-5; D not certain. This CDR3 region has 12 residues. Trimming pared 3 bases from V and 5 bases from J, leaving 7 bases between. The CDR3 here is CASSFDAETQYF. The CDR3 region has the DNA TGTGCCAGCAGTTTTGACGCGGAGACCCAGTACTTC.

The chain uses TRBV5-1 and TRBJ2-1; TRBD2 is a possible D gene (5 bases). CDR1 and CDR2 from the germline V gene are SGHRS and YFSETQ. V lost 0 bases, J lost 8 bases, and 9 bases lay in between. This CDR3 contains 13 residues. CDR3 protein: CASSLGTGDEQFF. The CDR3 nucleotides read TGCGCCAGCAGCTTGGGGACCGGGGATGAGCAGTTCTTC.

CDR3 region: CSVEGGYF. The DNA of the CDR3 is TGCAGCGTTGAAGGGGGGTACTTC. This chain connects TRBV29-1 to TRBJ2-7; D gene unclear. The CDR3 is made up of 8 amino acids. V was shortened by 1 base and J by 12 bases, with 4 bases between the two germline ends. Per germline, CDR1 SQVTM and CDR2 ANQGSEA.

J is TRBJ2-7 and V is TRBV28; the D gene is possibly TRBD2 (6 bases). Germline-derived CDR1 and CDR2 are MDHEN and SYDVKM. Between the trimmed V and J ends, which lost 5 bases and 2 bases, there was a span of 22 bases. The CDR3 is 17 residues long. The CDR3 nucleotides are TGTGCCAGCAGTCTAACGGGGCTCCGGAGGGTCCCCTACGAGCAGTACTTC. Translated, it gives CASSLTGLRRVPYEQYF.

V is TRBV4-2 and J is TRBJ1-2; D is perhaps TRBD1 (6 bases). This CDR3 is built from 14 residues. From germline, CDR1 is LGHNA and CDR2 YNFKEQ. The V and J ends lost 3 bases and 4 bases respectively, with 12 bases between them. CDR3 in amino acids: CASSHDRLSYGYTF. In nucleotides, the CDR3 is TGTGCCAGCAGCCATGACAGGCTAAGCTATGGCTACACCTTC.

This clone has only a few counts. The CDR3 region has the DNA TGTGCCAGCAGCTATACAGGGGGGAACACTGAAGCTTTCTTT. Translation gives CASSYTGGNTEAFF. This chain joins TRBV7-9 and TRBJ1-1; TRBD1 matches at 8 bases. Trimming removed 4 bases from V and 1 base from J; junction bases left unmatched: 2. CDR3 length: 14 residues. The germline CDR1 and CDR2 sequences are SEHNR and FQNEAQ (reference sequence).

V gene TRBV14 combines with J gene TRBJ2-5; D may correspond to TRBD1 or TRBD2 (5 bases each). This CDR3 contains 15 residues. With 6 bases removed from V and 0 bases from J, the gap between germline ends came to 14 bases. The V gene's germline CDR1 is SGHDN and CDR2 FVKESK. DNA of the CDR3: TGTGCCAGCAGTCACCAGGGACGGAACCAAGAGACCCAGTACTTC. Translated: CASSHQGRNQETQYF. Full variable domain (remainder filled in from reference TRBV14 and TRBJ2-5): EAGVTQFPSHSVIEKGQTVTLRCDPISGHDNLYWYRRVMGKEIKFLLHFVKESKQDESGMPNNRFLAERTGGTYSTLKVQPAELEDSGVYFCASSHQGRNQETQYFGPGTRLLVL.

This clone was detected only a few times. CDR3 bases: TGTGCCAGCAGACGCACAGGGGGCACTCAGCCCCAGCATTTT. It translates to CASRRTGGTQPQHF. This rearrangement joins TRBV6-5 to TRBJ1-5; 9 bases are shared with TRBD1. Germline V CDR1 and CDR2: MNHEY, SVGAGI. Losses at the gene ends were 6 bases for V and 6 bases for J; bases not matched to a gene: 6. CDR3 size: 14 residues.

Here the CDR3 DNA reads TGTGCCAGCAGCTTGGAATTCAAGAATTCACCCCTCCACTTT. Translating gives CASSLEFKNSPLHF. The chain has TRBV5-6 and TRBJ1-6, with unresolved D. Trimming cost V 0 bases and J 7 bases, with 8 bases left between them. The CDR3 totals 14 residues. Per germline, CDR1 SGHDT and CDR2 YYEEEE.

The V call is TRBV11-3, the J call TRBJ1-5; D not certain. The germline V gene encodes CDR1 SGHNT and CDR2 YENEEA. Trimming left V 7 bases short and J 0 bases short, with 13 bases between. This CDR3 contains 15 residues. The DNA of the CDR3 is TGTGCCAGCACCCCGGCGGGGTTTAGCAATCAGCCCCAGCATTTT. Amino acids: CASTPAGFSNQPQHF.

This chain connects TRBV5-1 to TRBJ1-3, with 10 bases fitting TRBD1. Germline V lookup: CDR1 SGHRS, CDR2 YFSETQ. The CDR3 runs to 16 residues. The V segment lost 6 bases and the J segment 2 bases; nucleotides outside the gene matches: 8. The CDR3 region is CASTGGTGEAGNTIYF. CDR3 nucleotides: TGCGCCAGCACCGGGGGGACAGGGGAAGCTGGAAACACCATATATTTT.

The chain has TRBV28 and TRBJ2-1; D may correspond to TRBD1 or TRBD2 (5 bases each). Trimming took off 5 bases at V and 12 bases at J, with 17 bases between the two ends. Germline V lookup: CDR1 MDHEN, CDR2 SYDVKM. The CDR3 loop spans 13 amino acids. This chain's CDR3 is CASSPSPGQGQFF. In DNA form, the CDR3 reads TGTGCCAGCAGTCCTAGCCCTGGGCAGGGGCAGTTCTTC.

The chain joins TRBV7-2 to TRBJ2-3; D may be TRBD1 or TRBD2 (6 bases each). V lost 1 base to trimming and J lost 6 bases, with 14 bases between them. This CDR3 spans 15 amino acids. Per germline, CDR1 SGHTA and CDR2 FQGNSA. CDR3 nucleotides: TGTGCCAGCAGCTTAGAAGGTCGGGGGCGGGATACGCAGTATTTT. Amino acids: CASSLEGRGRDTQYF.

This chain uses TRBV27 with TRBJ2-7; D may be TRBD1 (6 bases). Germline CDR1 is MNHEY and CDR2 is SMNVEV (reference sequence). V was clipped by 6 bases and J by 3 bases, with 12 bases between them. The CDR3 is made up of 13 amino acids. The CDR3 protein is CASRRDTNYEQYF. DNA for the CDR3: TGTGCCAGCAGGAGGGACACCAACTACGAGCAGTACTTC.